Listed below are T cell receptor beta chains from one sample, sequenced in a study of blood T cells in healthy people across ages. TCRdb reprocessed the 5' RACE reads with MiXCR, giving one entry per CDR3 protein. The sample includes over 700,000 distinct CDR3 sequences, roughly 50% of them seen just once. The material sequenced was blood. These TCRs come from a man older than 75 in good health. CDR3s include the opening cysteine and the closing phenylalanine or tryptophan. The order of the fields is V gene, J gene, D gene, clone size, CDR3 protein, CDR3 DNA. The D gene is left open where the match is weak. Clone size is given for some rows only: seen once, a few or many times, or a class if the clone is expanded.

V gene: TRBV29-1
J gene: TRBJ2-1
D gene: -
clone size: -
CDR3 protein: CSVMKSSSNEQFF
CDR3 DNA: TGCAGCGTTATGAAGTCTAGCTCCAATGAGCAGTTCTTC

V gene: TRBV27
J gene: TRBJ2-1
D gene: TRBD1
clone size: -
CDR3 protein: CASSSGQVSLLGNEQFF
CDR3 DNA: TGTGCCAGCAGTTCAGGACAGGTCTCCCTACTTGGCAATGAGCAGTTCTTC

V gene: TRBV24-1
J gene: TRBJ2-7
D gene: TRBD1
clone size: -
CDR3 protein: CATSAHGQGAGEQYF
CDR3 DNA: TGTGCCACCAGTGCCCATGGACAGGGGGCAGGCGAGCAGTACTTC

V gene: TRBV29-1
J gene: TRBJ2-3
D gene: -
clone size: few
CDR3 protein: CSVGGEDAYF
CDR3 DNA: TGCAGCGTTGGTGGGGAAGACGCGTATTTT

V gene: TRBV28
J gene: TRBJ2-1
D gene: TRBD2
clone size: -
CDR3 protein: CASSLAGLVTNEQFF
CDR3 DNA: TGTGCCAGCAGTTTAGCGGGACTAGTGACGAATGAGCAGTTCTTC

V gene: TRBV6-6
J gene: TRBJ2-5
D gene: -
clone size: -
CDR3 protein: CASSYSGMGPETQYF
CDR3 DNA: TGTGCCAGCAGTTACTCGGGCATGGGGCCAGAGACCCAGTACTTC

V gene: TRBV11-1
J gene: TRBJ2-5
D gene: -
clone size: -
CDR3 protein: CASSLRNGETQYF
CDR3 DNA: TGTGCCAGCAGCCTGCGGAACGGAGAGACCCAGTACTTC

V gene: TRBV28
J gene: TRBJ2-3
D gene: TRBD2
clone size: once
CDR3 protein: CASSSPAGEGTDTQYF
CDR3 DNA: TGTGCCAGCAGTTCACCCGCGGGAGAAGGCACAGATACGCAGTATTTT

V gene: TRBV10-2
J gene: TRBJ2-7
D gene: -
clone size: once
CDR3 protein: CASSHQSSYEQYF
CDR3 DNA: TGCGCCAGCAGCCATCAGAGCTCCTACGAGCAGTACTTC

V gene: TRBV18
J gene: TRBJ1-5
D gene: -
clone size: once
CDR3 protein: CASSPPDKRYQPQHF
CDR3 DNA: TGTGCCAGCTCACCTCCGGACAAAAGATATCAGCCCCAGCATTTT

V gene: TRBV5-1
J gene: TRBJ2-6
D gene: -
clone size: -
CDR3 protein: CASSHGAGANVLTF
CDR3 DNA: TGCGCCAGCAGCCACGGAGCGGGGGCCAACGTCCTGACTTTC

V gene: TRBV6-5
J gene: TRBJ1-2
D gene: -
clone size: -
CDR3 protein: CASGRLLRVNGYTF
CDR3 DNA: TGTGCCAGCGGGAGACTGTTACGAGTCAATGGCTACACCTTC

V gene: TRBV27
J gene: TRBJ2-1
D gene: TRBD2
clone size: -
CDR3 protein: CASSRTSGRKSYNEQFF
CDR3 DNA: TGTGCCAGCAGCCGGACTAGCGGGAGGAAAAGTTACAATGAGCAGTTCTTC

V gene: TRBV6-1
J gene: TRBJ2-6
D gene: -
clone size: few
CDR3 protein: CASSRRGIPSPGANVLTF
CDR3 DNA: TGTGCCAGCAGTCGCCGGGGGATCCCCTCTCCTGGGGCCAACGTCCTGACTTTC

V gene: TRBV27
J gene: TRBJ1-4
D gene: -
clone size: few
CDR3 protein: CASSLGRGGEKLFF
CDR3 DNA: TGTGCCAGCAGTTTGGGCAGGGGTGGCGAAAAACTGTTTTTT

V gene: TRBV6-5
J gene: TRBJ2-7
D gene: -
clone size: -
CDR3 protein: CASSYSSPSYEQYF
CDR3 DNA: TGTGCCAGCAGTTACTCCAGTCCTTCTTACGAGCAGTACTTC

V gene: TRBV2
J gene: TRBJ1-1
D gene: -
clone size: -
CDR3 protein: CAKSGRDTEAFF
CDR3 DNA: TGTGCCAAGAGTGGCCGAGACACTGAAGCTTTCTTT

V gene: TRBV10-3
J gene: TRBJ1-1
D gene: -
clone size: -
CDR3 protein: CAISGSDGVGNTEAFF
CDR3 DNA: TGTGCCATCAGTGGTTCCGATGGGGTAGGGAACACTGAAGCTTTCTTT

V gene: TRBV5-1
J gene: TRBJ2-7
D gene: -
clone size: -
CDR3 protein: CASSLSVGRYEQYF
CDR3 DNA: TGCGCCAGCAGCTTGTCAGTTGGAAGGTACGAGCAGTACTTC

V gene: TRBV20-1
J gene: TRBJ2-7
D gene: TRBD2
clone size: -
CDR3 protein: CSASPQAGTSGGDLDYEQYF
CDR3 DNA: TGCAGTGCTAGTCCACAGGCTGGGACTAGCGGGGGGGACCTTGACTACGAGCAGTACTTC

V gene: TRBV11-2
J gene: TRBJ1-6
D gene: TRBD1
clone size: -
CDR3 protein: CASSPRTGDNSPLHF
CDR3 DNA: TGTGCCAGCAGCCCCCGGACAGGGGATAATTCACCCCTCCACTTT

V gene: TRBV10-3
J gene: TRBJ2-3
D gene: -
clone size: -
CDR3 protein: CAIGGGSPDTQYF
CDR3 DNA: TGTGCCATCGGAGGGGGCTCGCCAGATACGCAGTATTTT

V gene: TRBV29-1
J gene: TRBJ2-3
D gene: TRBD1
clone size: -
CDR3 protein: CSVRQGTDTQYF
CDR3 DNA: TGCAGCGTGCGACAGGGAACGGATACGCAGTATTTT

V gene: TRBV7-9
J gene: TRBJ2-5
D gene: TRBD2
clone size: -
CDR3 protein: CASSFPAAGEETQYF
CDR3 DNA: TGTGCCAGCAGCTTCCCGGCAGCGGGAGAGGAGACCCAGTACTTC